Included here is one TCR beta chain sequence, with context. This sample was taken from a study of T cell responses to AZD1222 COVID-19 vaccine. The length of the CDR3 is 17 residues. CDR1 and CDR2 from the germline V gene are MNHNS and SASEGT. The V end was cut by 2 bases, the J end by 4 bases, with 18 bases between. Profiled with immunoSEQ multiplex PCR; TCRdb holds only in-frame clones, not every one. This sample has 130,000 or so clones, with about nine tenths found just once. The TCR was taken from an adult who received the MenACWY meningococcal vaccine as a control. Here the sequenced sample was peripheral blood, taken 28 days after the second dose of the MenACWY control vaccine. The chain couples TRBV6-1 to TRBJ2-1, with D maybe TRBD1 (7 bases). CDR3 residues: CASSESYDREVYNEQFF. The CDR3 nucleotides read TGTGCCAGCAGTGAATCCTACGACAGGGAGGTTTACAATGAGCAGTTCTTC.